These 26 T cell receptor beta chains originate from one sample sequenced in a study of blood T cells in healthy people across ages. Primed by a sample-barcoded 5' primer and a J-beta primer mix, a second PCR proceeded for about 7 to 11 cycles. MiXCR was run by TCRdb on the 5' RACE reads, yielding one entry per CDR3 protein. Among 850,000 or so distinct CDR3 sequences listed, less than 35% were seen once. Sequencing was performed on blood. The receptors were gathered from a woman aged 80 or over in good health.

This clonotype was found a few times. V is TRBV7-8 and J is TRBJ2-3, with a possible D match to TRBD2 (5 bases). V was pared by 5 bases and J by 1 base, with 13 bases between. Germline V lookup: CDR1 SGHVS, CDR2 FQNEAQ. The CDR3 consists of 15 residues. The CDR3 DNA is TGTGCCAGCAGCCCCCCGCGGGCGGGCACAGATACGCAGTATTTT. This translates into CASSPPRAGTDTQYF.

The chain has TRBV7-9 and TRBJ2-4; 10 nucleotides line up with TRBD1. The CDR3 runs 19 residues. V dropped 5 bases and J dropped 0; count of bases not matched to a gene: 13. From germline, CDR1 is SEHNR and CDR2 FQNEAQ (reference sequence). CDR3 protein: CASSPSRGTGDVAKNIQYF. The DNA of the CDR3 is TGTGCCAGCAGCCCTTCCAGGGGGACAGGGGATGTAGCCAAAAACATTCAGTACTTC.

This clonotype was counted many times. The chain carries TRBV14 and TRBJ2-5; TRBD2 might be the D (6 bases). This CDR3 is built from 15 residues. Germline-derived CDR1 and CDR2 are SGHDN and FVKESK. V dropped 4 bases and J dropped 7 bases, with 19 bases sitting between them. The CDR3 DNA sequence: TGTGCCAGCAGCCCCCTGGTAGCGGCCGGTGGGACCCAGTACTTC. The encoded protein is CASSPLVAAGGTQYF.

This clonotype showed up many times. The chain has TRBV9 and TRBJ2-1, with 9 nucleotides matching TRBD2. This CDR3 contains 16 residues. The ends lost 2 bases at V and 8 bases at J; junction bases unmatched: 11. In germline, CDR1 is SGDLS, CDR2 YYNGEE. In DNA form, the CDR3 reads TGTGCCAGCAGCGTCCGTGGTAGCGGGGGTCGAGATGAGCAGTTCTTC. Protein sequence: CASSVRGSGGRDEQFF. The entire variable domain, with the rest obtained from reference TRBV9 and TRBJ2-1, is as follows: DSGVTQTPKHLITATGQRVTLRCSPRSGDLSVYWYQQSLDQGLQFLIQYYNGEERAKGNILERFSAQQFPDLHSELNLSSLELGDSALYFCASSVRGSGGRDEQFFGPGTRLTVL.

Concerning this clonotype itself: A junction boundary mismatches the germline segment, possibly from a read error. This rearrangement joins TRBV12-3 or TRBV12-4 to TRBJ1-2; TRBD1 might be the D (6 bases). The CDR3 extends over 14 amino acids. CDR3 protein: CASSLARGAHGYTF. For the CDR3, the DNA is TGTGCCAGCAGTCTAGCTAGGGGGGCCCATGGCTACACCTTC.

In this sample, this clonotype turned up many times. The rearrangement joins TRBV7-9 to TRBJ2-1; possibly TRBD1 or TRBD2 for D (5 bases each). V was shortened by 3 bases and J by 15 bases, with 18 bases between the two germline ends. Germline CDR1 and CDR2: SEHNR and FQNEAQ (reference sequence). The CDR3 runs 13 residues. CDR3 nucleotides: TGTGCCAGCAGCTTGGGGACCTCAAGCCCTGCGTTCTTC. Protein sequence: CASSLGTSSPAFF.

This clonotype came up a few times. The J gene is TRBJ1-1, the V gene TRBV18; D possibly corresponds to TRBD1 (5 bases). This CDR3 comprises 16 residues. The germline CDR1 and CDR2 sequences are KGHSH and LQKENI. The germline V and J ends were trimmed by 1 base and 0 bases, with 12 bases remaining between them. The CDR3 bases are TGTGCCAGCTCACCACTCAGGGAACCCCTGAACACTGAAGCTTTCTTT. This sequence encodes CASSPLREPLNTEAFF.

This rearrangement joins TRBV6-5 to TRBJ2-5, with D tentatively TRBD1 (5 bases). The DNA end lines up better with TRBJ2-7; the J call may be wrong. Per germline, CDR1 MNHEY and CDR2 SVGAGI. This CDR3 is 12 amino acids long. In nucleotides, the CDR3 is TGTGCCAGCACTGACGGCAGGGACGAGCAGTACTTC. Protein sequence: CASTDGRDEQYF.

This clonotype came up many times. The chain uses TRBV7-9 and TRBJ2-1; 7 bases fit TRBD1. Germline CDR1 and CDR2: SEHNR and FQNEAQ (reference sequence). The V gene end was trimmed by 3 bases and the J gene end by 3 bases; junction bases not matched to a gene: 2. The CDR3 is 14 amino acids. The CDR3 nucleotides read TGTGCCAGCAGCTTCGGACAGGACTACAATGAGCAGTTCTTC. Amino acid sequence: CASSFGQDYNEQFF. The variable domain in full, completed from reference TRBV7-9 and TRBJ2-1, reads DTGVSQNPRHKITKRGQNVTFRCDPISEHNRLYWYRQTLGQGPEFLTYFQNEAQLEKSRLLSDRFSAERPKGSFSTLEIQRTEQGDSAMYLCASSFGQDYNEQFFGPGTRLTVL.

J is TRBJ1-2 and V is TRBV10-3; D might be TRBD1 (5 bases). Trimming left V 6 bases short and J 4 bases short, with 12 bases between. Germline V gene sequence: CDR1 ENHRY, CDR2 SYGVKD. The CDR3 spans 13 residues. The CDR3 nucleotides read TGTGCCATCAGGGTACAACAGGTCTATGGCTACACCTTC. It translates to CAIRVQQVYGYTF.

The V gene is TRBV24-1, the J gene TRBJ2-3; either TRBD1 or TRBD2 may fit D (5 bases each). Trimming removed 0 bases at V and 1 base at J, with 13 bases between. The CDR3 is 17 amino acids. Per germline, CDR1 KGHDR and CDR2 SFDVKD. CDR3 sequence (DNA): TGTGCCACCAGTGATTTGAAGAGGGGCGGTGGCACAGATACGCAGTATTTT. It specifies CATSDLKRGGGTDTQYF.

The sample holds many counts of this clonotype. CDR3 residues: CASSLDDPFKQYF. In nucleotides, the CDR3 is TGCGCCAGCAGCTTGGATGACCCCTTTAAGCAGTACTTC. This rearrangement joins TRBV5-1 to TRBJ2-7; D is undetermined. CDR3 length: 13 residues. Germline loops: CDR1 SGHRS, CDR2 YFSETQ. V was trimmed by 0 bases and J by 8 bases, leaving 12 bases between them.

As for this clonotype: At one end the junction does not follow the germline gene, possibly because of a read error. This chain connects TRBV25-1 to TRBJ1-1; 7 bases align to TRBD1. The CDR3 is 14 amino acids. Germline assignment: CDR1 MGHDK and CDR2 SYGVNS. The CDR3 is CANSGDSGNTEAFF. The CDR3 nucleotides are TGTGCCAACAGTGGGGACAGCGGAAACACTGAAGCTTTCTTT.

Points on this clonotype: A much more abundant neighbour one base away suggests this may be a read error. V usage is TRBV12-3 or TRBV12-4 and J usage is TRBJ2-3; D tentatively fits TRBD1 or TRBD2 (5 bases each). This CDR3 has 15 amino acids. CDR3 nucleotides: TGTGCCAGCAGCAGCGAGGGGAAAAACACAGATGCGCAGTATTTT. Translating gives CASSSEGKNTDAQYF.

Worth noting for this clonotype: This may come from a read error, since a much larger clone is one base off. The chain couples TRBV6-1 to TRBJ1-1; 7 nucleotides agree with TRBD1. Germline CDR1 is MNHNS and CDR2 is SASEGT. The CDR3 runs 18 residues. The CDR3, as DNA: TGTGCCGGCAGTGCACGCCGGGACAGCGTATTAAGAGACACTGAAGCTTTCTTT. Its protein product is CAGSARRDSVLRDTEAFF.

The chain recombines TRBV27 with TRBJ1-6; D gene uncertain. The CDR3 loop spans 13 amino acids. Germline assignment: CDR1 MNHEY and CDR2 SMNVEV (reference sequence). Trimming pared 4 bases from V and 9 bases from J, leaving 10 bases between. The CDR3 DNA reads TGTGCCAGCAGTTCAACGACACGTTCACCCCTCCACTTT. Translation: CASSSTTRSPLHF.

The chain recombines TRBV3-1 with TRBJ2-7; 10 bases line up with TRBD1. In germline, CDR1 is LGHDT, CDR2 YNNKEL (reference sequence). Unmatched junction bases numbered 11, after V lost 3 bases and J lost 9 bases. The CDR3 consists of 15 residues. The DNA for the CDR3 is TGTGCCAGCAGCCAGCCGGGACAGGGGAAGGGGGGGCAGTACTTC. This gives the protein CASSQPGQGKGGQYF.

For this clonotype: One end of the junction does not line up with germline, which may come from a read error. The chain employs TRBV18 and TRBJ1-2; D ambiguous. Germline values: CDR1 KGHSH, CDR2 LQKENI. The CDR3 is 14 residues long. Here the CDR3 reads CASSPDTFSYGYTF. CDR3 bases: TGTGCCAGCTCACCAGATACCTTCTCCTATGGTTACACCTTC.

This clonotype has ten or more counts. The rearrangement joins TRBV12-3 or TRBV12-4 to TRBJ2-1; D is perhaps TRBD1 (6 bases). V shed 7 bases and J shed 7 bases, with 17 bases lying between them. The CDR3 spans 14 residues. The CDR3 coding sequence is TGTGCCAGCACGTGGGGCACAGGGAAGAATGAGCAGTTCTTC. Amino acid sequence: CASTWGTGKNEQFF.

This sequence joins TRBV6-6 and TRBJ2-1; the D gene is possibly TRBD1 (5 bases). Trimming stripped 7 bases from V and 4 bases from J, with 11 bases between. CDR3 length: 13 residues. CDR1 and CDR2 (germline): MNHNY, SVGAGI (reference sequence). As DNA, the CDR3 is TGTGCCAGCACCCTAGACAGATACAATGAGCAGTTCTTC. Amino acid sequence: CASTLDRYNEQFF.

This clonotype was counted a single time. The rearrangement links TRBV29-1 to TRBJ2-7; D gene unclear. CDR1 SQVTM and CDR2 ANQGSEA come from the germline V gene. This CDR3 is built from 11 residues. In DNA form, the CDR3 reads TGCAGTATCGTGTCGGACTACGAGCAGTACTTC. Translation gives CSIVSDYEQYF.

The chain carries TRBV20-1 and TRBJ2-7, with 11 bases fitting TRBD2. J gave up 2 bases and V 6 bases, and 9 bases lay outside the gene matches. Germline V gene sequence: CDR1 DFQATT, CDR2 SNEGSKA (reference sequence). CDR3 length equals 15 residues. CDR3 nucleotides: TGCAGTGCAGGGGCCGGGACTAGCGGCGCCTACGAGCAGTACTTC. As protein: CSAGAGTSGAYEQYF.

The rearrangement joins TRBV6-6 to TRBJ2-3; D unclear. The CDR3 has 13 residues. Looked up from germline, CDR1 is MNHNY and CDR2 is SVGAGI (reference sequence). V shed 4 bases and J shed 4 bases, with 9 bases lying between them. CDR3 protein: CASSSPGSDTQYF. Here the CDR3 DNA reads TGTGCCAGCAGTTCCCCTGGATCAGATACGCAGTATTTT.

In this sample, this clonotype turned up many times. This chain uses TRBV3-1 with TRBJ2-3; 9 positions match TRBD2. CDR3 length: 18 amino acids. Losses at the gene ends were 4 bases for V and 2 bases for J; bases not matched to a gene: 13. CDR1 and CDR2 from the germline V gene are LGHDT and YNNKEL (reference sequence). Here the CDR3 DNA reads TGTGCCAGCAGCCTCTCGAACGGACTAGCGAGCACCACAGATACGCAGTATTTT. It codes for CASSLSNGLASTTDTQYF.

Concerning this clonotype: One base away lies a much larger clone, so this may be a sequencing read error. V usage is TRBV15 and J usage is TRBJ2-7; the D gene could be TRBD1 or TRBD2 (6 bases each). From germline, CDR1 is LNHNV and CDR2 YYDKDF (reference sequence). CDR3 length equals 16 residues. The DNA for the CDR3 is TGTGCCGCCAGCAGAGGAGGGCAGGGGCTTACCTACGAGCAGTACTTC. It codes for CAASRGGQGLTYEQYF.

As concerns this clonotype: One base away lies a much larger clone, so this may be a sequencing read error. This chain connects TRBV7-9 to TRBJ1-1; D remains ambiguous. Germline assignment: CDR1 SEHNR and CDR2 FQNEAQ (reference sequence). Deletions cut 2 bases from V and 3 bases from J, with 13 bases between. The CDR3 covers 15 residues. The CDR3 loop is CASSLTPTRDTEAFF. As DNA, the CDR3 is TGTGCCAGCAGCTTAACACCCACTCGAGACACTGAAGCTTTCTTT.